This record concerns one T cell receptor (beta chain) sequence. This clonotype was seen many times. Its specific antigen is unknown. Within one base of it there is no much larger clone, and no base qualities were kept. Libraries were constructed by UMI-ligation and nested PCR. The beta constant-region primer was an equimolar mix of two oligonucleotides covering both TRBC1 and TRBC2. A single-stranded oligonucleotide carrying the SP2 primer and a 12-nucleotide UMI was ligated to the 3' end of the cDNA by T4 RNA ligase 1. The ligated cDNA went through four rounds of PCR with nested alpha and beta constant-region primers together with the SP2 primer. The ligation reaction was kept at 16 degrees C for about 20-25 hours. To avoid over-amplification, PCR2 was usually performed as a SYBR Green qPCR and halted once a predetermined threshold was reached. Every purification after the first one was done using Agencourt AMPure XP magnetic beads. Library amounts were measured by Qubit and library quality was assessed on a TapeStation, where the main peak was expected at around 650 bp. Pooled libraries were sequenced on an Illumina MiSeq with v2 2x251 paired-end kits, typically giving roughly 0.9-2.1 million reads per sample. Libraries were pooled at about 4.3 nM per sample, and roughly 4.5-8% PhiX was added to improve cluster recognition. From the authors' description of their analysis: V and J genes were assigned to Demultiplexor-processed FASTQ reads by Decombinator through tag matching, with a single base-pair mismatch being allowed. Collapsinator used UMIs to correct both sequencing errors and frequency errors arising from PCR heterogeneity. CDR3Translator translated TCRs and extracted CDR3s from the conserved cysteine to the FGXG phenylalanine, flagging non-productive sequences. Gini, Shannon entropy and inverse Simpson indices were calculated on repertoires subsampled to equal numbers of UMI-defined TCRs. Clonotype abundance distributions were fitted to a power law by maximum likelihood within the linear range. For one naive CD8 sample, the pipeline and MIGEC produced similar UMI counts, unique TCR numbers and clonal distributions. Repertoires were searched for around 7,000 CMV-associated CDR3 sequences compiled from VDJdb and a published dataset. Using fastp at Q25 and MiXCR, TCRdb reprocessed the public reads and kept productive beta chains. Entries are consolidated by CDR3 protein sequence, retaining the most common genes and DNA. The V and J calls follow TCRdb's processing rather than the paper's. Within this sample are tens of thousands of distinct CDR3 sequences, with approximately 6.5% of them counted one time only. The ten largest make up more than 1.5% of the sample.

From the second PCR step onward, the TCR alpha chain libraries and the TCR beta chain libraries were amplified separately. Donor CMV status was determined by IFNgamma production from CD4+ T cells after overnight stimulation of fresh PBMCs with CMV viral lysate. CD4 T cells were positively selected using Miltenyi beads, after which CD8 T cells were positively selected from the CD4-negative fraction. Cells stained for CD3, CD4, CD8, CD45RA, CD27 and a live/dead dye were sorted on a BD Aria II into four subsets by CD45RA and CD27. A few healthy volunteers provided blood, and the blood of each volunteer was split into CD4 and CD8 T cells and then into four differentiation subsets. About 130 ml of peripheral blood was collected from each donor, and PBMC were isolated by Ficoll-Paque PLUS density-gradient centrifugation. Sorted cells were lysed in RLT buffer, and RNA was extracted with a Qiagen RNeasy kit and stored at -80°C.

The data are from a study of naive and memory T cell subsets (dated by TCRdb to about 2017). Looking at the study overall: An open-source, UMI-based TCR alpha and beta sequencing pipeline was applied to sorted naive and memory peripheral blood T cell subsets. The results of the functional CMV T cell responses matched the IgG serology results in every case. RNA was DNase-treated and reverse transcribed with TCR constant-region primers, mostly using SuperScript III.

General findings and caveats noted by the study authors: In both CD4 and CD8 cells, going from naive through CM, EM and EMRA, the Gini index went up while Shannon and inverse Simpson diversity went down. RNA-based TCR counts may be influenced by expression changes linked to T cell activation and differentiation. The repertoire findings for the naive and memory subsets could not be validated against a ground truth because none was available. A power law was followed by TCR abundance, with an exponent that differed between naive and memory subsets but was consistent across the three individuals. Clonotypes were defined as single alpha or beta chain sequences, not paired alpha/beta receptors. Once error correction was done, more than 85% of naive TCR sequences showed up just once, which made the naive abundance distributions much steeper than those of the memory subsets.

From the cysteine through the phenylalanine, the CDR3 covers 16 amino acids. Left in the record is the CDR3 DNA by itself, 48 bases read in frame from the first base. Deletion took 5 bases off V and 0 bases off J, with a span of 14 bases between the germline ends. Sequencing was done on a sample of central memory CD4+ T cells from blood. This specimen's cell subset or site label, interpreted: central memory, CD45RA- CD27+. Recombination connected TRBV12-3 or TRBV12-4 to TRBJ2-1; TRBD1 is a possible D gene, resting on 6 matching bases. The TCR comes from a human donor in good health. At the DNA level, the sequence is TGTGCCAGCAGTAAAGACAGGTCCTCCTCCTACAATGAGCAGTTCTTC. Its coded protein is CASSKDRSSSYNEQFF.